This T cell receptor beta chain is drawn from a study of blood T cell repertoires in COVID-19. Assay: immunoSEQ multiplex PCR; the TCRdb copy retains only in-frame clones and omits some. The table shows 370,000 or so clones, with roughly 86% occurring only once. V was clipped by 4 bases and J by 4 bases, with 10 bases between them. Per the germline V gene, CDR1 is SGHTA and CDR2 is FQGNSA. The CDR3 runs 13 residues. Enrollees, about 18 to 95 years old, lived in fewer than 25 US areas. Allocation to cohorts depended on clinical history reported by the participants. Resolution of symptoms, clearance, or two negative PCRs was present in recovered Cohort 3 donors.

The gene calls are TRBV7-2 and TRBJ1-2, with D uncertain. Sequencing was performed on PBMCs or T cells enriched from blood (not recorded which). The source is a man younger than 45 who had recovered from COVID-19. This CDR3 is CASSSDNIYGYTF. The DNA of the CDR3 is TGTGCCAGCAGCTCAGACAATATCTATGGCTACACCTTC.